This TCR beta chain was captured in a study of T cells in localized non-small cell lung cancer. General study results and limits: A median of around 60 clones ranked among the top 100 in tumor appeared in adjacent lung.

This clone was counted only a few times. The antigen is undetermined. Per the germline V gene, CDR1 is SGHTA and CDR2 is FQGNSA. The trim removed 5 bases at V and 2 bases at J, leaving 4 bases unmatched. This CDR3 is built from 14 residues. Sequenced by immunoSEQ multiplex PCR; TCRdb stores in-frame clones only, minus some. The sample carries tens of thousands of clones, 88% recorded once. Sample: peripheral blood mononuclear cells, taken before any cancer treatment. The J gene is TRBJ2-7, the V gene TRBV7-2; 9 bases are a match to TRBD2. This TCR came from a woman aged 40 to 75 with stage III lung adenocarcinoma. CDR3 nucleotides: TGTGCCAGCAGCAGGGGACTAGCTCCCTACGAGCAGTACTTC. It specifies CASSRGLAPYEQYF.